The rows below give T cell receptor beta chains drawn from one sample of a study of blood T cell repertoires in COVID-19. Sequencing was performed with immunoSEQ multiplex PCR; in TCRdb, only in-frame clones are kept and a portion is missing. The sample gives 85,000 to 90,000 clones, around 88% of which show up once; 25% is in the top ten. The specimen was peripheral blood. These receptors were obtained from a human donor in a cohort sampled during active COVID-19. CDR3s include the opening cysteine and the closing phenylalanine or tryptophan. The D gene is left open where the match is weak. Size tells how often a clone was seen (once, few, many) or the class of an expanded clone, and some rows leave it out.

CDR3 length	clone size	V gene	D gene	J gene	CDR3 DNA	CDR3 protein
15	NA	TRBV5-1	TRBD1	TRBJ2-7	TGCGCCAGCAGCCCGTTGACAGGGGCCGCCTACGAGCAGTACTTC	CASSPLTGAAYEQYF
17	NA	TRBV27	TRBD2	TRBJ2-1	TGTGCCAGCAGTTTCTTAGGACTAGCGGGGTATTACAATGAGCAGTTCTTC	CASSFLGLAGYYNEQFF
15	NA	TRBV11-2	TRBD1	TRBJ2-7	TGTGCCAGCAGCTTTGATAGGGACAGTCACTACGAGCAGTACTTC	CASSFDRDSHYEQYF
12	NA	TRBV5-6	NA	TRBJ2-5	TGTGCCAGCAGCTTGCTACGCGAGACCCAGTACTTC	CASSLLRETQYF
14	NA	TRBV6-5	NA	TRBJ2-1	TGTGCCAGCAGAACAGGGTCTTTGGGTAATGAGCAGTTCTTC	CASRTGSLGNEQFF
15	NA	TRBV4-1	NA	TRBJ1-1	TGCGCCAGCAGCCAAGATTCATGGCGGGGGGCTGAAGCTTTCTTT	CASSQDSWRGAEAFF
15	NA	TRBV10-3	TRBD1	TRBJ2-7	TGTGCCATCAGTGGGTTGGAGACAGGGCTCCACGAGCAGTACTTC	CAISGLETGLHEQYF
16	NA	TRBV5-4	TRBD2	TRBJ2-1	TGTGCCAGCAGCTTGGGGTTCGGGCGGGAGGTATATGAGCAGTTCTTC	CASSLGFGREVYEQFF
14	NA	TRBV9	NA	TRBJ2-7	TGTGCCAGCAGCAAAGATGCGGGGTCCTACGAGCAGTACTTC	CASSKDAGSYEQYF
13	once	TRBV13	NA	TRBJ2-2	TGTGCCAGCAGCTTACGAGGAACCGGGGAGCTGTTTTTT	CASSLRGTGELFF
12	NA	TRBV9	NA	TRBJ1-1	TGTGCCAGCAGCGTAGGAGGTGGAGAAGCTTTCTTT	CASSVGGGEAFF
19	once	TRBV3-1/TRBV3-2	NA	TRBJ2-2	TGTGCCAGCAGCCAAGATCGTCCGGACAGCCATAAGAACACCGGGGAGCTGTTTTTT	CASSQDRPDSHKNTGELFF
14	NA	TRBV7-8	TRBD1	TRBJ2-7	TGTGCCAGCAGCTTATCTACAGGGGCCTACGAGCAGTACTTC	CASSLSTGAYEQYF
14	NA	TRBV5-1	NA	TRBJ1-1	TGTGCCAGCAGCTTCCTGGGGGCGATTACTGAAGCTTTCTTT	CASSFLGAITEAFF
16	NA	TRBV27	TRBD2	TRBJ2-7	TGTGCCAGCAGTTTATCCGGGAGGTTGAGCTCCTACGAGCAGTACTTC	CASSLSGRLSSYEQYF
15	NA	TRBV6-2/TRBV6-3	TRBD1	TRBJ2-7	TGTGCCAGCAGTTACGAGACAGGGGGCCTCTACGAGCAGTACTTC	CASSYETGGLYEQYF
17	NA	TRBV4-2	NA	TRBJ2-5	TGTGCCAGCAGCCAAGATGGGCTGGGGGCAACTCGAGAGACCCAGTACTTC	CASSQDGLGATRETQYF
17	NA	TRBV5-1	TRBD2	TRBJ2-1	TGCGCCAGCAGAACCGGGACTAGCGGGAGAAGCTACAATGAGCAGTTCTTC	CASRTGTSGRSYNEQFF
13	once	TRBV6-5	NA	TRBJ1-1	TGTGCCAGCCCCCAAGCCTCGGTCACTGAAGCTTTCTTT	CASPQASVTEAFF
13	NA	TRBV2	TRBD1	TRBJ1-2	TGTGCCAGCCAGCGAGGGACAGTGAGTGGCTACACCTTC	CASQRGTVSGYTF
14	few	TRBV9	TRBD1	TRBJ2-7	TGTGCCAGCAGCGGACAGGGAGAAGTCTACGAGCAGTACTTC	CASSGQGEVYEQYF
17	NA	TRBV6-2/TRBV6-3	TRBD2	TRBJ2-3	TGTGCCAGCAGTTACTCACTGGAGCGGGGGGGCTCAGATACGCAGTATTTT	CASSYSLERGGSDTQYF
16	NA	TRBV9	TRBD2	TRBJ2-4	TGTGCCAGCAGCGCCGGGGAGGGCTCAGCCAAAAACATTCAGTACTTC	CASSAGEGSAKNIQYF
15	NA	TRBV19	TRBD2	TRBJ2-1	TGTGCCAGTAGTATAGGGCTAGCGGAGTACAATGAGCAGTTCTTC	CASSIGLAEYNEQFF
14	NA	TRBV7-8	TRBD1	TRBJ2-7	TGTGCCAGCAGCCCAAGGGACAGCTCCTACGAGCAGTACTTC	CASSPRDSSYEQYF
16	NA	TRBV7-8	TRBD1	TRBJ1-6	TGTGCCAGCAGCCAAGGGGGCGGGACACCTAATTCACCCCTCCACTTT	CASSQGGGTPNSPLHF
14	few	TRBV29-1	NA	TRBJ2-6	TGCAGCGTTACTCTCACGGGGGGGGCCAACGTCCTGACTTTC	CSVTLTGGANVLTF
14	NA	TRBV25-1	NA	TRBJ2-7	TGTGCCAGCAGTGACCAGGACGGGACCTACGAGCAGTACTTC	CASSDQDGTYEQYF
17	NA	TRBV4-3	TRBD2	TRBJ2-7	TGCGCCAGCAGCCAAAGGCCCGTTAGCGGGGATCCCTACGAGCAGTACTTC	CASSQRPVSGDPYEQYF
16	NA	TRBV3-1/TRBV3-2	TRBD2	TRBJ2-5	TGTGCCAGCAGCCCGAGAACTAGCGGGGGGGCGGAGACCCAGTACTTC	CASSPRTSGGAETQYF
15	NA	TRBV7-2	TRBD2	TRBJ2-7	TGTGCCAGCAGCCTCCGGGGGGATCAAACCTACGAGCAGTACTTC	CASSLRGDQTYEQYF
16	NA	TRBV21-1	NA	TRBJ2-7	TGTGCCAGCAGCAAAGAAAGGGGAACAGCCACCTACGAGCAGTACTTC	CASSKERGTATYEQYF
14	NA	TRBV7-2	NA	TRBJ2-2	TGTGCCAGCAGCTTCGGCGGAAACACCGGGGAGCTGTTTTTT	CASSFGGNTGELFF
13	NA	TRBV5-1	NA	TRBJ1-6	TGCGCCAGCAGCTTGGAGCAGGGCGCACCCCTCCACTTT	CASSLEQGAPLHF
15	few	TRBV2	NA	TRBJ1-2	TGTGCCAGCAGCCCCCTCGTGGACAGAAACTATGGCTACACCTTC	CASSPLVDRNYGYTF
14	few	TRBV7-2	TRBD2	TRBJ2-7	TGTGCCAGCAGCTTCTCTAGCGGATCCTACGAGCAGTACTTC	CASSFSSGSYEQYF
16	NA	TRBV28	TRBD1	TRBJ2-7	TGTGCCAGCAGTCGAAGGTGGACAGGGGGCTCCTACGAGCAGTACTTC	CASSRRWTGGSYEQYF
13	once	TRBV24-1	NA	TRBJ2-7	TGTGCCACCAGTGATACCCACAGGGACGAGCAGTACTTC	CATSDTHRDEQYF
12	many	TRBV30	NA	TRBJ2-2	TGTGCCTGGAGTGCGGGGATCGGGGAGCTGTTTTTT	CAWSAGIGELFF
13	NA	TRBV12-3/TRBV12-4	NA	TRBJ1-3	TGTGCCAGCACTCCGAGGGCTGGAAACACCATATATTTT	CASTPRAGNTIYF
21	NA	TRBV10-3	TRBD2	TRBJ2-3	TGTGCCATCAGTGAACCGACCGGGACTAGCGGGGGAGCCGAATCCACAGATACGCAGTATTTT	CAISEPTGTSGGAESTDTQYF
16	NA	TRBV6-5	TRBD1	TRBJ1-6	TGTGCCAGCAGTTACGGGGGGACAGGTTTCAATTCACCCCTCCACTTT	CASSYGGTGFNSPLHF
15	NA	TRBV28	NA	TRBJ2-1	TGTGCCAGCAGCCACACTCGTCAGGACTACAATGAGCAGTTCTTC	CASSHTRQDYNEQFF